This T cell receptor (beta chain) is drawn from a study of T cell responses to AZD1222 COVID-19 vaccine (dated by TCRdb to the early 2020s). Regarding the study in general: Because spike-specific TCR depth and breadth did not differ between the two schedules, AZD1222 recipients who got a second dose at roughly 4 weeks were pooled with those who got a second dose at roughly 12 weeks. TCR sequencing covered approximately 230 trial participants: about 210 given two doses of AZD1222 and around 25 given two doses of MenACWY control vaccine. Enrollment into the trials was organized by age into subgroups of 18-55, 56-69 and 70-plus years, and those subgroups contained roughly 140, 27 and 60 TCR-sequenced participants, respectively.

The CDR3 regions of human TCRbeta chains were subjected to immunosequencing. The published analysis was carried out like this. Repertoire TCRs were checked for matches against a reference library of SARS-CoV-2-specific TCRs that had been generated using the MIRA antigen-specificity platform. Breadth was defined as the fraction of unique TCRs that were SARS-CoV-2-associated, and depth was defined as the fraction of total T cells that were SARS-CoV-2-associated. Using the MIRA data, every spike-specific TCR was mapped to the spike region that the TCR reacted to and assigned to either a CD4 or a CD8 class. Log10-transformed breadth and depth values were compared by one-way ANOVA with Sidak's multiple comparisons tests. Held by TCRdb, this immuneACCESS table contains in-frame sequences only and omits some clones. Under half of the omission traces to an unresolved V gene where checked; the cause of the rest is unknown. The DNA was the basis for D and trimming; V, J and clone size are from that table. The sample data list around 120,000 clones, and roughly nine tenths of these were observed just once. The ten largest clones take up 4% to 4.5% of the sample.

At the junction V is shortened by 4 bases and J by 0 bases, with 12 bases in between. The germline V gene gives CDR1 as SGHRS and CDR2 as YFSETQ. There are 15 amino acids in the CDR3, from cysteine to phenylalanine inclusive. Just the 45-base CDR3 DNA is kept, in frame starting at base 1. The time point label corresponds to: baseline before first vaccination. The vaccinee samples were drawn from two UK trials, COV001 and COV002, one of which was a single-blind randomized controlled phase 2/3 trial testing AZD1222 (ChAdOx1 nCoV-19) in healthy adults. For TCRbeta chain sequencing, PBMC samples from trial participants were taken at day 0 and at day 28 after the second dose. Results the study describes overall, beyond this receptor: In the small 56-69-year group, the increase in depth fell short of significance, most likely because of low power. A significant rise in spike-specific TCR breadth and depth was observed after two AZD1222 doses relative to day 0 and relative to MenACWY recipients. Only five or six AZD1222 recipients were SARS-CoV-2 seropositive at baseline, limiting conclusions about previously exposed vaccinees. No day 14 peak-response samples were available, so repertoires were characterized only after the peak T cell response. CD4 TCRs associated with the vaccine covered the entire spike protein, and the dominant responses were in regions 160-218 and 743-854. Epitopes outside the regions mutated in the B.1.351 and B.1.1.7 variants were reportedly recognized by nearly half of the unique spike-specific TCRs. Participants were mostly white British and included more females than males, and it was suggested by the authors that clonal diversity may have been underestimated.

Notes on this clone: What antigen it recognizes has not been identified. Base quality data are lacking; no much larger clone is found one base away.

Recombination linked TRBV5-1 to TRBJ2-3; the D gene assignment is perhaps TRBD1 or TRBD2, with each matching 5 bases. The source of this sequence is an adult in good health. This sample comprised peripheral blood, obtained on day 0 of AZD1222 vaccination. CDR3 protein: CASSTRGASTDTQYF. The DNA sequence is TGCGCCAGCAGCACAAGAGGGGCTAGCACAGATACGCAGTATTTT.